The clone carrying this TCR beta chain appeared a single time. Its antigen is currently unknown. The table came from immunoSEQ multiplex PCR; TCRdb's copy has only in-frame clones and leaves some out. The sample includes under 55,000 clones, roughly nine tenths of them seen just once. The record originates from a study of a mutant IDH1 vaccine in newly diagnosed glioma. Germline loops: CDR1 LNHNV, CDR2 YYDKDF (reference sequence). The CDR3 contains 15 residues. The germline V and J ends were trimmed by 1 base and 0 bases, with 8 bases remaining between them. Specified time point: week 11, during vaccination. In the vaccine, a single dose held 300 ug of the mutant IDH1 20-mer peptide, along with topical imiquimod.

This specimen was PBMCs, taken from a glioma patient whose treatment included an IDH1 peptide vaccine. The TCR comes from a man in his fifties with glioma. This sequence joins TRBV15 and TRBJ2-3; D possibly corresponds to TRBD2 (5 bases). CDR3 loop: CATSRGTGSTDTQYF. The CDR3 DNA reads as TGTGCCACCAGCAGAGGGACTGGAAGCACAGATACGCAGTATTTT.